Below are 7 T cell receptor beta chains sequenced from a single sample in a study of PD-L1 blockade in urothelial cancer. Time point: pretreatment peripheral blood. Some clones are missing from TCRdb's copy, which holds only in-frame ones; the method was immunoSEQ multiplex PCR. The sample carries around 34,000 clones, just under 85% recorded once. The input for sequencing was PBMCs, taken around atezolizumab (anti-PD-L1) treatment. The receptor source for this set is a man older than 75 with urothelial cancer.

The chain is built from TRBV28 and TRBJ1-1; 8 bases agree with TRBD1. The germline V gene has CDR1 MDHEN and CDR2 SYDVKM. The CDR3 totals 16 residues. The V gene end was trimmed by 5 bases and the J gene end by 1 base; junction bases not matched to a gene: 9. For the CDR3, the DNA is TGTGCCAGCAGTCCTCGGACAGGGCGAGGGAACACTGAAGCTTTCTTT. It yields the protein CASSPRTGRGNTEAFF.

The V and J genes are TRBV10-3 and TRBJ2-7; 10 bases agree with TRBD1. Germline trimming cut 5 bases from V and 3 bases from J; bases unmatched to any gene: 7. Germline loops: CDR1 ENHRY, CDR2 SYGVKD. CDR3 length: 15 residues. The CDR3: CAISTGTGVGYEQYF. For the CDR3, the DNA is TGTGCCATCAGTACCGGGACAGGGGTGGGCTACGAGCAGTACTTC.

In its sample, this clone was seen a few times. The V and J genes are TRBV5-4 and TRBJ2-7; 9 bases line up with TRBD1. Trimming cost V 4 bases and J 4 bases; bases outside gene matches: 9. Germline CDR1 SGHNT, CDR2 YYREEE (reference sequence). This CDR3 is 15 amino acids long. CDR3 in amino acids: CASSKPGQGVYEQYF. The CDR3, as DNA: TGTGCCAGCAGCAAACCGGGACAGGGCGTATACGAGCAGTACTTC.

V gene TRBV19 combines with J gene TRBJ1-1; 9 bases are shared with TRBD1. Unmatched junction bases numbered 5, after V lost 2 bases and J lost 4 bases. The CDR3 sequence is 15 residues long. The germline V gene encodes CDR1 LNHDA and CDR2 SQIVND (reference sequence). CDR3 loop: CASSIMGQGGTEAFF. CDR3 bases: TGTGCCAGTAGTATAATGGGACAGGGAGGCACTGAAGCTTTCTTT.

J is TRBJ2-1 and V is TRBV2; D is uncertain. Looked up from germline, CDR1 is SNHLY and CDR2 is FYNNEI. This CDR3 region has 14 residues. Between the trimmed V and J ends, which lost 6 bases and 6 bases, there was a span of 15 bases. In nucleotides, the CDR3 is TGTGCCAGCAGGTCCCGGTATTTAGTCAATGAGCAGTTCTTC. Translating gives CASRSRYLVNEQFF.

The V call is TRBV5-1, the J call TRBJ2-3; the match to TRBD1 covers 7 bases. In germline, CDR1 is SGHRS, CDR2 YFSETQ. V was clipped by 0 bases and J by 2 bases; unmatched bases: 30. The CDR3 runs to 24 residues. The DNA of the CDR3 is TGCGCCAGCAGCTTGGCCAAAAAGCCTCGACAGGGCACTTCCTACCTCGAAAACACAGATACGCAGTATTTT. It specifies CASSLAKKPRQGTSYLENTDTQYF.

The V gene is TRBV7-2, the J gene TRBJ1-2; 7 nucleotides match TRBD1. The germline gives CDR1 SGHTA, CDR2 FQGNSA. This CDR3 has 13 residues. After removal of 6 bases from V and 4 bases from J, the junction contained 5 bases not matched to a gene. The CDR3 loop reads CASRKGTAYGYTF. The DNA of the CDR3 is TGTGCCAGCAGAAAAGGGACAGCCTATGGCTACACCTTC.